A selection of T cell receptor beta chains follows, all from one sample in a study of blood T cell repertoires in COVID-19. Sequencing was performed with immunoSEQ multiplex PCR; in TCRdb, only in-frame clones are kept and a portion is missing. Of some 260,000 clones detected, more than 70% appear once; the ten largest clones hold 0.9% to 1%. Specimen: peripheral blood. The receptors were gathered from a woman between 35 and 50 years old who had recovered from COVID-19. CDR3s include the opening cysteine and the closing phenylalanine or tryptophan. D genes are given only for firm matches. Only part of the rows carry a size: once, few, many, or a class if the clone is expanded.

J gene: TRBJ1-5; V gene: TRBV4-1; D gene: NA; clone size: NA; CDR3 DNA: TGCGCCAGCAGCCAAATCTTCTCTCAGCCCCAGCATTTT; CDR3 protein: CASSQIFSQPQHF
J gene: TRBJ1-2; V gene: TRBV27; D gene: TRBD1; clone size: NA; CDR3 DNA: TGTGCCAGCAGTCCGGGTGGAGTTCAGGGACAGTTGACCTCCTATGGCTACACCTTC; CDR3 protein: CASSPGGVQGQLTSYGYTF
J gene: TRBJ1-5; V gene: TRBV10-2; D gene: TRBD1; clone size: NA; CDR3 DNA: TGCGCCAGCAGTGGGTCAGGGGGCGGTCAGCCCCAGCATTTT; CDR3 protein: CASSGSGGGQPQHF
J gene: TRBJ2-7; V gene: TRBV5-1; D gene: TRBD2; clone size: NA; CDR3 DNA: TGCGCCAGCAGCTTGGGGCTAGCGGGAGTCTACGAGCAGTACTTC; CDR3 protein: CASSLGLAGVYEQYF
J gene: TRBJ2-6; V gene: TRBV3-1/TRBV3-2; D gene: NA; clone size: NA; CDR3 DNA: TGTGCCAGCAGCCAAGAGGTCGGGGGTCCCGGGGCCAACGTCCTGACTTTC; CDR3 protein: CASSQEVGGPGANVLTF
J gene: TRBJ2-1; V gene: TRBV6-5; D gene: NA; clone size: NA; CDR3 DNA: TGTGCCGCCATGTCGTCCACCTGGCATGAGCAGTTCTTC; CDR3 protein: CAAMSSTWHEQFF
J gene: TRBJ1-2; V gene: TRBV7-2; D gene: NA; clone size: NA; CDR3 DNA: TGTGCCAGCAGCTTAGGGGCCCACTATGGCTACACCTTC; CDR3 protein: CASSLGAHYGYTF
J gene: TRBJ2-3; V gene: TRBV3-1/TRBV3-2; D gene: TRBD1; clone size: NA; CDR3 DNA: TGTGCCAGCAGCCACCCCAGGGGGAGCACAGATACGCAGTATTTT; CDR3 protein: CASSHPRGSTDTQYF
J gene: TRBJ1-5; V gene: TRBV9; D gene: NA; clone size: NA; CDR3 DNA: TGTGCCAGCAGCGTAGGGGGGCTCCCAAATCAGCCCCAGCATTTT; CDR3 protein: CASSVGGLPNQPQHF
J gene: TRBJ1-1; V gene: TRBV18; D gene: TRBD1; clone size: once; CDR3 DNA: TGTGCCAGCTCACCACGGACAGGGGGGACTGAAGCTTTCTTT; CDR3 protein: CASSPRTGGTEAFF
J gene: TRBJ1-3; V gene: TRBV5-5; D gene: TRBD1; clone size: once; CDR3 DNA: TGTGCCAGCAGCTTCCACAGGGGGCTGAGCTCTGGAAACACCATATATTTT; CDR3 protein: CASSFHRGLSSGNTIYF
J gene: TRBJ1-2; V gene: TRBV6-5; D gene: TRBD1; clone size: NA; CDR3 DNA: TGTGCCAGCAGCCCAGGGACAGGGTGGGATGGCTACACCTTC; CDR3 protein: CASSPGTGWDGYTF
J gene: TRBJ2-1; V gene: TRBV18; D gene: NA; clone size: NA; CDR3 DNA: TGTGCCAGCTCACTAACCCCCTCGGCGGGCTCCTACAATGAGCAGTTCTTC; CDR3 protein: CASSLTPSAGSYNEQFF
J gene: TRBJ2-1; V gene: TRBV19; D gene: TRBD2; clone size: NA; CDR3 DNA: TGTGCCAGTATGGCACTAGCGGGAGGGGGCAATGAGCAGTTCTTC; CDR3 protein: CASMALAGGGNEQFF
J gene: TRBJ1-4; V gene: TRBV28; D gene: NA; clone size: NA; CDR3 DNA: TGTGCCAGCAGGGTGGGGGGGGCTGAGGAAAAACTGTTTTTT; CDR3 protein: CASRVGGAEEKLFF
J gene: TRBJ2-7; V gene: TRBV18; D gene: TRBD2; clone size: NA; CDR3 DNA: TGTGCCAGCTCACCAGGGACTAGCGGGAGGTGGGAGCAGTACTTC; CDR3 protein: CASSPGTSGRWEQYF
J gene: TRBJ2-3; V gene: TRBV5-4; D gene: NA; clone size: NA; CDR3 DNA: TGTGCCAGCAGCTTTCGGGGGGCCCGCACAGATACGCAGTATTTT; CDR3 protein: CASSFRGARTDTQYF
J gene: TRBJ2-5; V gene: TRBV9; D gene: TRBD1; clone size: NA; CDR3 DNA: TGTGCCAGCAGCGCTACCGACAGGGGTTGGGAGACCCAGTACTTC; CDR3 protein: CASSATDRGWETQYF
J gene: TRBJ1-5; V gene: TRBV12-3/TRBV12-4; D gene: NA; clone size: NA; CDR3 DNA: TGTGCCAGCAGTTTTGAACTGTCCGGGCCCCAGCATTTT; CDR3 protein: CASSFELSGPQHF
J gene: TRBJ2-1; V gene: TRBV12-3/TRBV12-4; D gene: NA; clone size: NA; CDR3 DNA: TGTGCCAGCAGTAGAGGGTACTACAATGAGCAGTTCTTC; CDR3 protein: CASSRGYYNEQFF
J gene: TRBJ1-4; V gene: TRBV2; D gene: NA; clone size: NA; CDR3 DNA: TGTGCCAGTACACCACGGGGAGTAATGAAAAAGAGTCTGTTTTTT; CDR3 protein: CASTPRGVMKKSLFF
J gene: TRBJ2-1; V gene: TRBV9; D gene: NA; clone size: NA; CDR3 DNA: TGTGCCAGCAGCGTAGACCCAGGGAACAATGAGCAGTTCTTC; CDR3 protein: CASSVDPGNNEQFF
J gene: TRBJ1-2; V gene: TRBV24-1; D gene: NA; clone size: NA; CDR3 DNA: TGTGCCACCAGTGACCCAGCGGGACCGACCTATGGCTACACCTTC; CDR3 protein: CATSDPAGPTYGYTF
J gene: TRBJ2-5; V gene: TRBV11-2; D gene: TRBD1; clone size: NA; CDR3 DNA: TGTGCCAGCAGCGTCCAGGGACAGGGAGGGCGGGAGACCCAGTACTTC; CDR3 protein: CASSVQGQGGRETQYF
J gene: TRBJ2-7; V gene: TRBV5-8; D gene: TRBD1; clone size: NA; CDR3 DNA: TGTGCCAGCGACAGGGGGGAGCCCTCCTACGAGCAGTACTTC; CDR3 protein: CASDRGEPSYEQYF
J gene: TRBJ2-5; V gene: TRBV3-1/TRBV3-2; D gene: NA; clone size: NA; CDR3 DNA: TGTGCCAGCAGCCAAAGGTTTGCGGGGACCCAGTACTTC; CDR3 protein: CASSQRFAGTQYF
J gene: TRBJ1-5; V gene: TRBV30; D gene: TRBD1; clone size: once; CDR3 DNA: TGTGCCTGGGGAGGACAGGGAGGACAGCCCCAGCATTTT; CDR3 protein: CAWGGQGGQPQHF
J gene: TRBJ1-4; V gene: TRBV18; D gene: NA; clone size: NA; CDR3 DNA: TGTGCCAGCTCGCCGACACCCGAGGAAAAACTGTTTTTT; CDR3 protein: CASSPTPEEKLFF
J gene: TRBJ2-3; V gene: TRBV7-2; D gene: TRBD2; clone size: NA; CDR3 DNA: TGTGCCAGCAGCCCGACTAGCGGGAGGGGGGATACGCAGTATTTT; CDR3 protein: CASSPTSGRGDTQYF
J gene: TRBJ1-1; V gene: TRBV27; D gene: TRBD1; clone size: NA; CDR3 DNA: TGTGCCAGCAGTTTCCTCGGACAGGACAACACTGAAGCTTTCTTT; CDR3 protein: CASSFLGQDNTEAFF
J gene: TRBJ2-1; V gene: TRBV15; D gene: NA; clone size: NA; CDR3 DNA: TGTGCCACCAGCACCCGGGGTCTCAATGAGCAGTTCTTC; CDR3 protein: CATSTRGLNEQFF
J gene: TRBJ1-5; V gene: TRBV12-5; D gene: NA; clone size: NA; CDR3 DNA: TGTGCTAGTGGCCGAGGAGACTATAGCAATCAGCCCCAGCATTTT; CDR3 protein: CASGRGDYSNQPQHF
J gene: TRBJ1-5; V gene: TRBV6-5; D gene: NA; clone size: NA; CDR3 DNA: TGTGCCAGCAGAGGGGGGGGAGGTCAGCCCCAGCATTTT; CDR3 protein: CASRGGGGQPQHF
J gene: TRBJ1-3; V gene: TRBV5-4; D gene: NA; clone size: NA; CDR3 DNA: TGTGCCAGCAGCACAGGGATTGGAAACACCATATATTTT; CDR3 protein: CASSTGIGNTIYF
J gene: TRBJ2-5; V gene: TRBV12-5; D gene: TRBD2; clone size: NA; CDR3 DNA: TGTGCTAGTGGGGACGGACTAGGGAAGTACTTC; CDR3 protein: CASGDGLGKYF
J gene: TRBJ1-2; V gene: TRBV2; D gene: NA; clone size: NA; CDR3 DNA: TGTGCCAGCAGACCACAGGGTGTGGGCTATGGCTACACCTTC; CDR3 protein: CASRPQGVGYGYTF
J gene: TRBJ1-5; V gene: TRBV24-1; D gene: NA; clone size: NA; CDR3 DNA: TGTGCCACCAGTGATGTACAGACCCATCAGCCCCAGCATTTT; CDR3 protein: CATSDVQTHQPQHF
J gene: TRBJ2-7; V gene: TRBV5-6; D gene: TRBD1; clone size: NA; CDR3 DNA: TGTGCCAGCAGCCAGGACAGGGGCGGTTACGAGCAGTACTTC; CDR3 protein: CASSQDRGGYEQYF
J gene: TRBJ2-2; V gene: TRBV30; D gene: NA; clone size: NA; CDR3 DNA: TGTGCCTGGATTAGGGCGGGCAAGAACACCGGGGAGCTGTTTTTT; CDR3 protein: CAWIRAGKNTGELFF
J gene: TRBJ1-1; V gene: TRBV5-1; D gene: NA; clone size: NA; CDR3 DNA: TGCGCCAGCAGCTTGTCAGGTTACAACACTGAAGCTTTCTTT; CDR3 protein: CASSLSGYNTEAFF
J gene: TRBJ2-7; V gene: TRBV6-5; D gene: TRBD2; clone size: NA; CDR3 DNA: TGTGCCAGCAGTCCCCGCGGCGGGGGCTACGAGCAGTACTTC; CDR3 protein: CASSPRGGGYEQYF
J gene: TRBJ2-7; V gene: TRBV5-6; D gene: TRBD1; clone size: NA; CDR3 DNA: TGTGCCGGCGGACAGGCCGGCGCCTACGAGCAGTACTTC; CDR3 protein: CAGGQAGAYEQYF
J gene: TRBJ1-2; V gene: TRBV10-3; D gene: NA; clone size: NA; CDR3 DNA: TGTGCCATCAGCCAAGCCTGGGGGGACTATGGCTACACCTTC; CDR3 protein: CAISQAWGDYGYTF
J gene: TRBJ1-4; V gene: TRBV4-1; D gene: NA; clone size: few; CDR3 DNA: TGCGCCAGCAAGCGGGCTGCCAATGAAAAACTGTTTTTT; CDR3 protein: CASKRAANEKLFF
J gene: TRBJ1-2; V gene: TRBV9; D gene: NA; clone size: NA; CDR3 DNA: TGTGCCAGCAGCGTAGGGTCAGGGACTAACTATGGCTACACCTTC; CDR3 protein: CASSVGSGTNYGYTF
J gene: TRBJ2-1; V gene: TRBV6-6; D gene: NA; clone size: NA; CDR3 DNA: TGTGCCAGCAGTCCCCACAGGGGCGCGGGGAGCTCCTACAATGAGCAGTTCTTC; CDR3 protein: CASSPHRGAGSSYNEQFF
J gene: TRBJ2-1; V gene: TRBV27; D gene: TRBD2; clone size: NA; CDR3 DNA: TGTGCCAGCAGTTTAAGCGGGGCCTACAATGAGCAGTTCTTC; CDR3 protein: CASSLSGAYNEQFF
J gene: TRBJ1-5; V gene: TRBV9; D gene: NA; clone size: NA; CDR3 DNA: TGTGCCAGCAGCGTGGGGGGGAGAAGCAATCAGCCCCAGCATTTT; CDR3 protein: CASSVGGRSNQPQHF
J gene: TRBJ1-1; V gene: TRBV30; D gene: NA; clone size: NA; CDR3 DNA: TGTGCCTGGAGTAGGGGCATGAACACTGAAGCTTTCTTT; CDR3 protein: CAWSRGMNTEAFF
J gene: TRBJ1-5; V gene: TRBV18; D gene: NA; clone size: once; CDR3 DNA: TGTGCCAGCTCACCATTACCAGGGGATCAGCCCCAGCATTTT; CDR3 protein: CASSPLPGDQPQHF
J gene: TRBJ2-7; V gene: TRBV9; D gene: NA; clone size: NA; CDR3 DNA: TGTGCCAGCTCCGGGGGACAGCGCTCCTACGAGCAGTACTTC; CDR3 protein: CASSGGQRSYEQYF
J gene: TRBJ1-6; V gene: TRBV7-8; D gene: NA; clone size: NA; CDR3 DNA: TGTGCCAGCAGCTTATCCGCTTCCCGAGCTTCACCCCTCCACTTT; CDR3 protein: CASSLSASRASPLHF
J gene: TRBJ2-7; V gene: TRBV27; D gene: TRBD2; clone size: NA; CDR3 DNA: TGTGCCAGCAGTCCACAAACTAGCGGCTACGAGCAGTACTTC; CDR3 protein: CASSPQTSGYEQYF
J gene: TRBJ1-6; V gene: TRBV27; D gene: NA; clone size: NA; CDR3 DNA: TGTGCCAGCAGTCCCCGGGTGACAGATACTAATTCACCCCTCCACTTT; CDR3 protein: CASSPRVTDTNSPLHF
J gene: TRBJ2-1; V gene: TRBV11-3; D gene: NA; clone size: NA; CDR3 DNA: TGTGCCAGCAGCTTGTCGTCCCCCCAGGGTGAGCAGTTCTTC; CDR3 protein: CASSLSSPQGEQFF